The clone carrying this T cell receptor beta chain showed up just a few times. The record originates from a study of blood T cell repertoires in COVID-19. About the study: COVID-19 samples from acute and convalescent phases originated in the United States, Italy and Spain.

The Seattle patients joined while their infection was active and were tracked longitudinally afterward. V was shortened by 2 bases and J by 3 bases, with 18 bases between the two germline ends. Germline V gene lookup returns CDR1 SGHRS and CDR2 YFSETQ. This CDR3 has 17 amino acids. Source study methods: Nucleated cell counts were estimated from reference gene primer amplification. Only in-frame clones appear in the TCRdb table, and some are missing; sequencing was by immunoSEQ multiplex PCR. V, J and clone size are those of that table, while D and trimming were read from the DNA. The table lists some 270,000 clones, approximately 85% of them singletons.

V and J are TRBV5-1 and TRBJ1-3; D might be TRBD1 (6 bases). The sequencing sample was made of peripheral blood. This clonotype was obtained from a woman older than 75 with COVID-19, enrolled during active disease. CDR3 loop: CASSLLARGAYGNTIYF. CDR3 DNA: TGCGCCAGCAGCTTATTAGCCAGGGGCGCCTATGGAAACACCATATATTTT.